The next 24 T cell receptor beta chains were all read from a single sample in a study of CD8 T cells in Susac syndrome. The authors reverse transcribed roughly 0.5 to 1 ug RNA with random hexamers. TCRdb reprocessed the immunoSEQ multiplex PCR reads via MiXCR and lists one record per CDR3 protein. In the table there are about 300,000 distinct CDR3 sequences, 65% to 90% of which are singletons. Sequences were obtained from CD8+ T cells from PBMCs. The source of these receptors is a human donor with multiple sclerosis.

The V gene is TRBV18, the J gene TRBJ2-3; D unresolved. This CDR3 is built from 16 residues. V was trimmed by 4 bases and J by 2 bases, leaving 16 bases between them. Looked up from germline, CDR1 is KGHSH and CDR2 is LQKENI. The CDR3 nucleotides read TGTGCCAGCTCACTCCCTAGTCACAGAGCCACAGATACGCAGTATTTT. Encoded protein: CASSLPSHRATDTQYF.

The chain employs TRBV24-1 and TRBJ1-2; no clear D gene. Germline CDR1 and CDR2: KGHDR and SFDVKD. The CDR3 contains 15 residues. Trimming left V 5 bases short and J 6 bases short, with 18 bases between. In nucleotides, the CDR3 is TGTGCCACCAGTGGCCTCCCCGGGGTCGAAGATGGCTACACCTTC. It is translated as CATSGLPGVEDGYTF.

The V gene is TRBV29-1, the J gene TRBJ2-7; perhaps TRBD2 as D (5 bases). The V end was cut by 7 bases, the J end by 5 bases, with 15 bases between. The CDR3 runs 12 residues. Germline values: CDR1 SQVTM, CDR2 ANQGSEA. CDR3 in DNA: TGCAGCGCGACGGGGTGGCCTGACGAGCAGTACTTC. It codes for CSATGWPDEQYF.

The chain combines TRBV12-3 or TRBV12-4 with TRBJ2-1, with D possibly matching TRBD1 (5 bases). The CDR3 has 11 amino acids. Between the trimmed V and J ends, which lost 5 bases and 8 bases, there was a span of 7 bases. This chain's CDR3 is CASSKGHEQFF. The CDR3 DNA sequence: TGTGCCAGCAGTAAGGGGCATGAGCAGTTCTTC.

The V call is TRBV19, the J call TRBJ2-1, with D perhaps TRBD2 (6 bases). Germline assignment: CDR1 LNHDA and CDR2 SQIVND (reference sequence). Trimming removed 6 bases from V and 0 bases from J, with 24 bases in between. The CDR3 is 19 residues long. CDR3 in amino acids: CASSLVSRLVSSSYNEQFF. The CDR3 bases are TGTGCCAGTAGCTTAGTTTCTAGACTAGTCTCAAGCTCCTACAATGAGCAGTTCTTC.

This clonotype occurred a few times. The chain uses TRBV5-6 and TRBJ2-4; 9 positions agree with TRBD1. The CDR3 totals 16 residues. Per germline, CDR1 SGHDT and CDR2 YYEEEE. Trimming cost V 4 bases and J 1 base; bases outside gene matches: 6. CDR3 region: CASSPGTGIAKNIQYF. The CDR3 DNA reads TGTGCCAGCAGCCCGGGGACAGGGATCGCCAAAAACATTCAGTACTTC. Drawing the rest from reference TRBV5-6 and TRBJ2-4, the complete variable domain is DAGVTQSPTHLIKTRGQQVTLRCSPKSGHDTVSWYQQALGQGPQFIFQYYEEEERQRGNFPDRFSGHQFPNYSSELNVNALLLGDSALYLCASSPGTGIAKNIQYFGAGTRLSVL.

V usage is TRBV2 and J usage is TRBJ2-1, with 9 bases matching TRBD2. Unmatched junction bases numbered 10, after V lost 5 bases and J lost 8 bases. This CDR3 is built from 15 residues. Looked up from germline, CDR1 is SNHLY and CDR2 is FYNNEI. CDR3 nucleotide sequence: TGTGCCAGCAGTCCCCTAGCGGGATTAAACGATGAGCAGTTCTTC. Amino acids: CASSPLAGLNDEQFF.

In this sample, this clonotype turned up once. At one end the junction does not follow the germline gene, possibly because of a read error. The chain has TRBV30 and TRBJ2-1; no reliable D call. The CDR3 sequence is 14 residues long. Germline CDR1 reads GTSNPN; CDR2 reads SVGIG (reference sequence). CDR3: CVWVDLPQYNEQFF. As DNA, the CDR3 is TGTGTCTGGGTAGACTTACCTCAGTACAATGAGCAGTTCTTC.

The rearrangement joins TRBV27 to TRBJ1-5; D is ambiguous. Germline V gives CDR1 MNHEY, CDR2 SMNVEV (reference sequence). The V end lost 6 bases, the J end lost 3 bases, and 9 bases lay between the germline ends. The CDR3 sequence is 13 residues long. CDR3 sequence reads: CASSRSNNQPQHF. The DNA for the CDR3 is TGTGCCAGCAGCCGATCAAACAATCAGCCCCAGCATTTT.

This clonotype occurred a few times. The CDR3 loop is CASSLQGENTEAFF. CDR3 sequence (DNA): TGTGCCAGCAGTTTACAGGGGGAGAACACTGAAGCTTTCTTT. The chain uses TRBV27 and TRBJ1-1; 7 bases are a match to TRBD1. The V gene end was trimmed by 2 bases and the J gene end by 1 base; junction bases not matched to a gene: 1. Germline loops: CDR1 MNHEY, CDR2 SMNVEV (reference sequence). The CDR3 spans 14 residues.

This rearrangement joins TRBV7-2 to TRBJ2-3; D could derive from TRBD1 or TRBD2 (5 bases each). The ends were cut back, 0 bases at V and 9 bases at J, with 13 bases in the middle. The germline V gene encodes CDR1 SGHTA and CDR2 FQGNSA. This CDR3 is 14 amino acids long. The CDR3 DNA is TGTGCCAGCAGCTTAGCATGGCCCGAGGGGACGCAGTATTTT. It encodes CASSLAWPEGTQYF.

In this sample, this clonotype turned up once. The J gene is TRBJ1-1, the V gene TRBV6-2 or TRBV6-3; 7 bases line up with TRBD1. This CDR3 contains 16 residues. CDR1 MNHEY and CDR2 SVGEGT come from the germline V gene. V trimming: 2 bases; J trimming: 3 bases; junction bases outside the gene matches: 9. The CDR3 DNA reads as TGTGCCAGCAGTTACGCCACAACAGGGGTGGACACTGAAGCTTTCTTT. Amino acids: CASSYATTGVDTEAFF.

The chain recombines TRBV5-1 with TRBJ1-5, with D hard to call. The length of the CDR3 is 15 residues. Germline-derived CDR1 and CDR2 are SGHRS and YFSETQ. V lost 0 bases, J lost 0 bases, and 7 bases lay in between. The CDR3 bases are TGCGCCAGCAGCTTGGACAGCCTTAGCAATCAGCCCCAGCATTTT. Its translation is CASSLDSLSNQPQHF.

The chain links TRBV12-3 or TRBV12-4 to TRBJ2-7; D gene ambiguous. Trimming took off 6 bases at V and 3 bases at J, with 9 bases between the two ends. CDR3 length: 12 amino acids. CDR3 sequence (DNA): TGTGCCAGCAGGGTCGGAAACTACGAGCAGTACTTC. Its translation is CASRVGNYEQYF.

The genes are TRBV28 and TRBJ2-7, with 9 bases that match TRBD1. The CDR3 runs 13 residues. V was clipped by 8 bases and J by 3 bases; unmatched bases: 5. Germline V gives CDR1 MDHEN, CDR2 SYDVKM. CDR3 loop: CASGDREVYEQYF. In nucleotides, the CDR3 is TGTGCCAGCGGGGACAGGGAAGTCTACGAGCAGTACTTC.

The rearrangement joins TRBV11-2 to TRBJ2-7; TRBD1 aligns across 9 bases. V shed 5 bases and J 3 bases; nucleotides not matched to a gene: 8. CDR1 SGHAT and CDR2 FQNNGV come from the germline V gene. The CDR3 totals 15 residues. The chain's CDR3 is CASSLLTGGDYEQYF. The CDR3 DNA sequence: TGTGCCAGCAGCCTTCTTACAGGGGGCGACTACGAGCAGTACTTC.

J is TRBJ2-3 and V is TRBV27, with D hard to call. V lost 7 bases and J lost 6, with 11 bases in between. The CDR3 length is 12 residues. CDR1 and CDR2 (germline): MNHEY, SMNVEV (reference sequence). CDR3 region: CASISSSDTQYF. CDR3 DNA: TGTGCCAGCATCTCCTCATCGGATACGCAGTATTTT.

The rearrangement joins TRBV4-3 to TRBJ2-5; no clear D gene. The germline V gene has CDR1 LGHNA and CDR2 YSLEER. This CDR3 is 14 amino acids long. V was trimmed by 0 bases and J by 0 bases, leaving 5 bases between them. Here the CDR3 reads CASSQDWNQETQYF. The CDR3 coding sequence is TGCGCCAGCAGCCAAGATTGGAACCAAGAGACCCAGTACTTC.

CDR3 in DNA: TGTGCCAGCAGGGAAGGCTCTAGCAATCAGCCCCAGCATTTT. Translating it yields CASREGSSNQPQHF. This chain joins TRBV12-3 or TRBV12-4 and TRBJ1-5; D call uncertain. V lost 6 bases and J lost 0, with 9 bases in between. CDR3 length equals 14 residues.

V is TRBV29-1 and J is TRBJ2-7; 8 positions match TRBD1. The CDR3 covers 13 residues. V lost 3 bases, J lost 3 bases, and 4 bases stayed unmatched. Germline V gives CDR1 SQVTM, CDR2 ANQGSEA. CDR3 DNA: TGCAGCGTTGATCATGGACAGGGCTACGAGCAGTACTTC. Protein sequence: CSVDHGQGYEQYF.

This clonotype was found a few times. The chain is built from TRBV6-1 and TRBJ2-7; 8 bases agree with TRBD1. The germline V gene has CDR1 MNHNS and CDR2 SASEGT. This CDR3 has 15 residues. Trimming removed 2 bases from V and 4 bases from J; junction bases left unmatched: 7. The CDR3 DNA reads TGTGCCAGCAGTGAACGGCCAGGGGGCTTGTACGAGCAGTACTTC. Translating it yields CASSERPGGLYEQYF.

The V gene is TRBV4-3, the J gene TRBJ1-3; D is undetermined. Germline V gene data show CDR1 as LGHNA and CDR2 as YSLEER. Trimming took off 0 bases at V and 0 bases at J, with 9 bases between the two ends. The CDR3 is 16 amino acids. CDR3 region: CASSQEAGLSGNTIYF. As DNA, the CDR3 is TGCGCCAGCAGCCAAGAGGCAGGCCTCTCTGGAAACACCATATATTTT.

V and J are TRBV19 and TRBJ1-1; 8 bases are a match to TRBD1. Germline CDR1 is LNHDA and CDR2 is SQIVND (reference sequence). The V and J ends lost 4 bases and 0 bases, in that order; junction bases with no gene match: 7. The CDR3 has 16 residues. The CDR3 sequence is CASSTGQGPMNTEAFF. CDR3 in DNA: TGTGCCAGTAGTACCGGACAGGGCCCAATGAACACTGAAGCTTTCTTT. Looking up the rest from reference TRBV19 and TRBJ1-1 gives the full variable domain: DGGITQSPKYLFRKEGQNVTLSCEQNLNHDAMYWYRQDPGQGLRLIYYSQIVNDFQKGDIAEGYSVSREKKESFPLTVTSAQKNPTAFYLCASSTGQGPMNTEAFFGQGTRLTVV.

The chain joins TRBV20-1 to TRBJ2-1; TRBD2 matches 8 bases. Trimming at V came to 5 bases and at J to 12 bases, leaving 6 bases not matched to a gene. The V gene's germline CDR1 is DFQATT and CDR2 SNEGSKA (reference sequence). The CDR3 totals 11 residues. CDR3 protein: CSAYSGAAQFF. The CDR3 DNA reads TGCAGTGCTTATAGCGGGGCCGCGCAGTTCTTC.